The clone carrying this TCR beta chain was seen ten or more times. Its specificity is not known. The sample originates from a study of T cell repertoires in cytomegalovirus infection. Study in general: Indicated by public TCR beta signatures were CMV infection and matching HLA type. The study, taken as a whole, reports: There were carriers of CMV plus the relevant HLA, and cumulative public TCR beta family frequency identified them.

The length of the CDR3 is 16 residues. Trimming took 5 bases from V and 2 from J; bases not matched to a gene: 11. Germline V gene data show CDR1 as MDHEN and CDR2 as SYDVKM. TCRdb reanalysed the reads using MiXCR and keeps one entry per CDR3 protein. The table has roughly 90,000 distinct CDR3 sequences, over 25% seen once. This clonotype was sampled from a human donor in good health (CMV status not recorded). Some clones in this sample may be carry-over from other donors' samples. The genes are TRBV28 and TRBJ2-7; TRBD1 matches at 8 bases. The input for sequencing was CD8+ T cells from cultured PBMCs, taken from culture after CMV antigen stimulation. The CDR3 is CASSPPGTGLTYEQYF. The CDR3 bases are TGTGCCAGCAGTCCCCCCGGGACAGGACTCACCTACGAGCAGTACTTC.